This TCR beta chain is drawn from a study of blood T cell repertoires in COVID-19. Study at large: From the United States, Italy and Spain came samples of acute and convalescent COVID-19. PBMCs, B-cell-depleted T cells, or T cells were the source of the cDNA or gDNA that made up the material.

V lost 0 bases and J 3 bases, leaving 15 bases between the germline ends. The CDR3 runs to 16 residues. Per germline, CDR1 SQVTM and CDR2 ANQGSEA. As handled by the study authors: Estimated nucleated cell counts came from reference gene primer amplification. Repertoires were generated with immunoSEQ multiplex PCR, while TCRdb's copy carries only in-frame clones and drops some. V and J calls and clone size are as listed in that table; D and trimming were resolved from the DNA. The sample shows around 45,000 clones, roughly 87% of them seen only once. The receptor's source is a woman aged 55-69 years with acute or convalescent COVID-19. The specimen sequenced was peripheral blood. This rearrangement joins TRBV29-1 to TRBJ1-5, with D maybe TRBD1 (5 bases). This CDR3 is CSVEDWGEEDNQPQHF. CDR3 sequence (DNA): TGCAGCGTTGAAGACTGGGGGGAAGAAGACAATCAGCCCCAGCATTTT.